The 15 T cell receptor beta chains below come from one sample, sequenced in a study of T cells in women clearing cervical HPV infection. Repertoires were generated with immunoSEQ multiplex PCR, while TCRdb's copy carries only in-frame clones and drops some. Listed are tens of thousands of clones; approximately 1.2% falls within the top ten. The material sequenced was blood buffy coat. The receptors derive from a woman between 18 and 70 years old with a cervical HPV16 infection that either progressed to CIN3+ or cleared (not recorded which).

Notes on this clone: With the read ending 3 residues before the CDR3 end, the germline J gene is used to fill in that end. This chain links TRBV2 with TRBJ1-1, with D tentatively TRBD1 (6 bases). V was shortened by 8 bases and J by 2 bases, with 9 bases between the two germline ends. There are 12 residues in the CDR3. CDR1 is SNHLY and CDR2 is FYNNEI in the germline V gene. The CDR3 loop reads CASGQRNTEAFF. CDR3 DNA, as far as it was read: TGTGCCAGCGGACAGAGAAACACTGAA.

With regard to this clone: The sequence runs out 3 residues before the end of the CDR3; the remainder is reconstructed from the germline J gene. This rearrangement joins TRBV30 to TRBJ1-2; weak D call: TRBD1 (5 bases). V gave up 2 bases and J gave up 0 bases, with 13 bases separating them. Germline CDR1 is GTSNPN and CDR2 is SVGIG (reference sequence). The CDR3 is 15 residues long. The DNA read from the CDR3 is TGTGCCTGGAGTCATGGGACTGCCGCTAACTATGGC. It encodes CAWSHGTAANYG. The complete CDR3 reads CAWSHGTAANYGYTF.

As regards this clone: The CDR3 is cut off 3 residues early in the read; its end comes from the germline J gene. The rearrangement links TRBV29-1 to TRBJ2-7, with D possibly TRBD2 on 5 matching bases. V lost 6 bases and J 0 bases, leaving 12 bases between the germline ends. Germline loops: CDR1 SQVTM, CDR2 ANQGSEA. The CDR3 extends over 13 amino acids. The CDR3 DNA, read in part, is TGCAGCGTCCTGGACTGGAGCTCCTACGAG. This encodes CSVLDWSSYE. The whole CDR3 reads CSVLDWSSYEQYF.

Comment on this clone: Coverage ceases 3 residues before the CDR3 finishes, and the germline J gene fills in the end. The gene calls are TRBV7-9 and TRBJ2-7; 8 bases align to TRBD2. The V gene's germline CDR1 is SEHNR and CDR2 FQNEAQ (reference sequence). J lost 1 base, V lost 5 bases, and 4 bases had no gene match. This CDR3 has 14 amino acids. CDR3 DNA, as far as it was read: TGTGCCAGCAGCCGAAGCGGGGGTTCCTACGAG. Its protein product is CASSRSGGSYE. The full CDR3 reads CASSRSGGSYEQYF. Variable domain in full (rest from reference TRBV7-9 and TRBJ2-7): DTGVSQNPRHKITKRGQNVTFRCDPISEHNRLYWYRQTLGQGPEFLTYFQNEAQLEKSRLLSDRFSAERPKGSFSTLEIQRTEQGDSAMYLCASSRSGGSYEQYFGPGTRLTVT.

Comments on this clone: The CDR3 is cut off 3 residues early in the read; its end comes from the germline J gene. This sequence joins TRBV10-3 and TRBJ1-1; 8 bases align to TRBD1. Looked up from germline, CDR1 is ENHRY and CDR2 is SYGVKD. The ends lost 6 bases at V and 1 base at J; junction bases unmatched: 4. The CDR3 has 14 amino acids. CDR3 loop: CAISLQGENTEAFF. Incomplete CDR3 DNA: TGTGCCATCAGCCTACAGGGGGAGAACACTGAA.

A word on this clone: The read halts 3 residues ahead of the CDR3 end, with the missing end drawn from the germline J gene. The chain uses TRBV18 and TRBJ1-4; D remains ambiguous. V lost 0 bases and J 7 bases, leaving 9 bases between the germline ends. Germline V gene lookup returns CDR1 KGHSH and CDR2 LQKENI. This CDR3 is 14 amino acids long. CDR3 bases read: TGTGCCAGCTCACCACCCTCGCTACTTGAAAAA. The encoded protein is CASSPPSLLEK. The complete CDR3 reads CASSPPSLLEKLFF. Full variable domain (remainder filled in from reference TRBV18 and TRBJ1-4): NAGVMQNPRHLVRRRGQEARLRCSPMKGHSHVYWYRQLPEEGLKFMVYLQKENIIDESGMPKERFSAEFPKEGPSILRIQQVVRGDSAAYFCASSPPSLLEKLFFGSGTQLSVL.

Details on this clone: The CDR3 goes on 3 residues after the read ends, and that part is filled in from the germline J gene. The chain carries TRBV6-2 or TRBV6-3 and TRBJ1-1, with 10 bases matching TRBD1. Germline CDR1 MNHEY, CDR2 SVGEGT. This CDR3 has 16 residues. Trimming at V came to 6 bases and at J to 4 bases, leaving 11 bases not matched to a gene. The CDR3 DNA, read in part, is TGTGCCAGCAGCCCCGGGACAGGGGTGCGAGGCACTGAA. It codes for CASSPGTGVRGTE. The full CDR3 protein reads CASSPGTGVRGTEAFF.

In regard to this clone: The read ends 3 residues shy of where the CDR3 ends; the end is completed using the germline J gene. The genes are TRBV11-2 and TRBJ1-2; TRBD1 agrees at 8 bases. The CDR3 covers 15 residues. CDR1 and CDR2 (germline): SGHAT, FQNNGV. J was trimmed by 4 bases and V by 4 bases; bases with no gene match: 8. The CDR3: CASSSPRQGTYGYTF. The sequenced CDR3 bases are TGTGCCAGCAGCTCCCCTCGACAGGGGACCTATGGC.

The CDR3 sequence: CASSDRAKGDYGQYF. The sequenced part of the CDR3 DNA is TGTGCCAGTAGTGACCGGGCCAAGGGAGACTATGGT. The chain combines TRBV19 with TRBJ2-4; possible D gene TRBD2, 5 bases. From the germline J gene comes the end of the CDR3, since the read stops 3 residues before it. Germline CDR1 LNHDA, CDR2 SQIVND (reference sequence). CDR3 length: 15 amino acids.

With respect to this clone: The read ends 3 residues before the CDR3 terminus; that terminus is restored from the germline J gene. The chain uses TRBV5-1 and TRBJ2-5; D is ambiguous. Germline CDR1 is SGHRS and CDR2 is YFSETQ. V shed 2 bases and J shed 5 bases, with 10 bases lying between them. This CDR3 is 13 amino acids long. The CDR3 DNA, read in part, is TGCGCCAGCAGCTTCGGGTTATCCGAGACC. It specifies CASSFGLSET. The CDR3 in its entirety is CASSFGLSETQYF.

On this clone: The CDR3 end falls 3 residues outside the read, so it is completed with the germline J gene. This chain connects TRBV20-1 to TRBJ1-5, with TRBD1 matching 10 bases. Germline loops: CDR1 DFQATT, CDR2 SNEGSKA (reference sequence). The V and J ends lost 3 bases and 7 bases, in that order; junction bases with no gene match: 9. There are 15 residues in the CDR3. CDR3 DNA, as far as it was read: TGCAGTGCTAGGGCCGGGACAGGGGAACGGCAGCCC. Residues: CSARAGTGERQP. The complete CDR3 sequence is CSARAGTGERQPQHF.

As concerns this clone: Read coverage stops 3 residues before the CDR3 terminus; the germline J gene supplies the remainder. The chain carries TRBV5-1 and TRBJ2-5; perhaps TRBD1 as D (5 bases). The CDR3 spans 14 residues. Germline V gene lookup returns CDR1 SGHRS and CDR2 YFSETQ. V gave up 0 bases and J gave up 3 bases, with 9 bases separating them. The CDR3 sequence is CASSLGGSEETQYF. The part of the CDR3 DNA that was read is TGCGCCAGCAGCTTGGGGGGCTCCGAAGAGACC.

On this clone: The DNA ends 3 residues before the CDR3 does, and the rest of the CDR3 is filled in from the germline J gene. J is TRBJ1-2 and V is TRBV5-1; TRBD1 is a possible D gene (6 bases). The CDR3 is 13 amino acids. Germline values: CDR1 SGHRS, CDR2 YFSETQ. CDR3: CASSFQGRGGYTF. CDR3 DNA, as far as it was read: TGCGCCAGCAGCTTCCAGGGGAGAGGAGGC. Based on the CDR3 plus reference TRBV5-1 and TRBJ1-2, the full variable domain is KAGVTQTPRYLIKTRGQQVTLSCSPISGHRSVSWYQQTPGQGLQFLFEYFSETQRNKGNFPGRFSGRQFSNSRSEMNVSTLELGDSALYLCASSFQGRGGYTFGSGTRLTVV.

A word on this clone: The read stops 3 residues short of the end of the CDR3; the missing end is completed from the germline J gene. The gene calls are TRBV5-1 and TRBJ2-7; D is unresolved. CDR1 SGHRS and CDR2 YFSETQ come from the germline V gene. The CDR3 length is 13 residues. V lost 0 bases and J 3 bases, leaving 7 bases between the germline ends. The CDR3 bases that were read are TGCGCCAGCAGCTTGGTGCCTAACTACGAG. Amino acids: CASSLVPNYE. The entire CDR3 reads CASSLVPNYEQYF.

Remarks on this clone: The observed sequence ends 3 residues before the CDR3 terminus, with the missing tail filled in from the germline J gene. The chain recombines TRBV19 with TRBJ2-7, with a possible D match to TRBD2 (6 bases). The ends were cut back, 5 bases at V and 0 bases at J, with 20 bases in the middle. The V gene's germline CDR1 is LNHDA and CDR2 SQIVND (reference sequence). This CDR3 has 17 amino acids. The CDR3: CASSPAGPEVSSYEQYF. The part of the CDR3 DNA that was read is TGTGCCAGTAGTCCAGCGGGCCCAGAAGTAAGCTCCTACGAG.